A single sample is the source of the 27 T cell receptor beta chains below, sequenced in a study of sequential checkpoint blockade in melanoma (dated by TCRdb to about 2019). The treatment or condition label, as the study defines it: randomized to nivolumab then ipilimumab (arm A) or the reverse (arm B). Libraries were constructed by the immunoSEQ multiplex PCR assay. TCRdb retrieved this table from immuneACCESS and kept in-frame rearrangements only. Not all clones are present; in checked studies, unresolved V genes account for under half, and no reason is known for the remainder. The table for this sample lists about 5,000 clones; over 20% of them were counted only once. The ten most abundant clones make up 7% to 10% of the sample. The specimen comprised tumor tissue (inferred from file names), sampled from a patient given nivolumab and ipilimumab in sequence. The receptors come from a human donor with melanoma.

This clone was counted a few times. This rearrangement joins TRBV29-1 to TRBJ1-1; TRBD1 aligns across 7 bases. The trim removed 4 bases at V and 10 bases at J, leaving 15 bases unmatched. The CDR3 has 14 residues. Per the germline V gene, CDR1 is SQVTM and CDR2 is ANQGSEA. CDR3 coding DNA: TGCAGCGTTGTAGGGCGACAGGGAATATTTGGAGCTTTCTTT. It codes for CSVVGRQGIFGAFF.

For this clone: One junction end disagrees with the germline gene, perhaps due to a read error. The chain links TRBV6-8 to TRBJ2-7; 11 bases are a match to TRBD1. Germline CDR1 and CDR2: MNHGY and SAAAGT. The CDR3 runs 14 residues. The chain's CDR3 is CAISLGTGGYEQYF. The CDR3 DNA reads TGTGCCATCAGTTTGGGGACAGGGGGCTACGAGCAGTACTTC.

The chain employs TRBV29-1 and TRBJ1-2, with 7 bases fitting TRBD1. The CDR3 covers 14 residues. J gave up 3 bases and V 4 bases, and 8 bases lay outside the gene matches. CDR1 and CDR2 (germline): SQVTM, ANQGSEA. This CDR3 is CSVARQGLYYGYTF. The DNA for the CDR3 is TGCAGCGTTGCGCGACAGGGTCTTTACTATGGCTACACCTTC.

The gene calls are TRBV19 and TRBJ1-1, with TRBD1 matching 9 bases. Trimming removed 4 bases from V and 1 base from J; junction bases left unmatched: 7. Germline CDR1 is LNHDA and CDR2 is SQIVND (reference sequence). This CDR3 is 16 amino acids long. CDR3 bases: TGTGCCAGTAGTAGCTGGGACAGGGTAAAGAACACTGAAGCTTTCTTT. Translation gives CASSSWDRVKNTEAFF.

This clone was picked up many times. The chain combines TRBV6-8 with TRBJ2-7; D is perhaps TRBD1 (6 bases). With 6 bases removed from V and 0 bases from J, the gap between germline ends came to 12 bases. The germline V gene encodes CDR1 MNHGY and CDR2 SAAAGT. CDR3 size: 14 residues. This CDR3 reads CASRQGLASYEQYF. CDR3 nucleotide sequence: TGTGCCAGCAGGCAGGGGTTGGCCTCCTACGAGCAGTACTTC.

CDR3 in amino acids: CASRNRVGETQYF. The CDR3 DNA is TGTGCCAGCCGAAACAGGGTCGGGGAGACCCAGTACTTC. V is TRBV19 and J is TRBJ2-5; D may be TRBD1 (6 bases). CDR3 length equals 13 residues. In germline, CDR1 is LNHDA, CDR2 SQIVND (reference sequence). V was shortened by 9 bases and J by 5 bases, with 16 bases between the two germline ends.

This clone was found a few times. The chain uses TRBV9 and TRBJ2-3; TRBD1 matches 11 bases. V was pared by 2 bases and J by 4 bases, with 6 bases of the junction left unmatched. Looked up from germline, CDR1 is SGDLS and CDR2 is YYNGEE. The CDR3 length is 16 residues. CDR3 protein: CASSVAGTGGSDTQYF. The CDR3 DNA reads TGTGCCAGCAGCGTTGCTGGGACAGGGGGATCAGATACGCAGTATTTT.

This clone showed up just a few times. The J gene is TRBJ2-3, the V gene TRBV15, with 15 bases lining up with TRBD2. The CDR3 totals 18 residues. Germline V CDR1 and CDR2: LNHNV, YYDKDF (reference sequence). After removal of 3 bases from V and 4 bases from J, the junction contained 8 bases not matched to a gene. This CDR3 is CATSSGTSGGRAPDTQYF. Here the CDR3 DNA reads TGTGCCACCAGCAGCGGGACTAGCGGGGGGAGGGCACCAGATACGCAGTATTTT.

This clone was detected only a few times. The chain recombines TRBV30 with TRBJ2-7; 9 bases line up with TRBD2. This CDR3 comprises 13 residues. V lost 5 bases, J lost 4 bases, and 6 bases stayed unmatched. Germline CDR1 GTSNPN, CDR2 SVGIG (reference sequence). The CDR3 loop is CAWRGTSYYEQYF. DNA of the CDR3: TGTGCCTGGCGGGGGACTAGCTATTACGAGCAGTACTTC.

A few counts support this clone. The rearrangement links TRBV9 to TRBJ2-1, with 10 bases matching TRBD1. Germline V gene data show CDR1 as SGDLS and CDR2 as YYNGEE. V gave up 0 bases and J gave up 6 bases; unmatched junction bases: 6. The CDR3 has 16 amino acids. CDR3 loop: CASSVAGGTGVNEQFF. The DNA for the CDR3 is TGTGCCAGCAGCGTAGCTGGTGGGACAGGGGTCAATGAGCAGTTCTTC. Complete variable domain (other parts from reference TRBV9 and TRBJ2-1): DSGVTQTPKHLITATGQRVTLRCSPRSGDLSVYWYQQSLDQGLQFLIQYYNGEERAKGNILERFSAQQFPDLHSELNLSSLELGDSALYFCASSVAGGTGVNEQFFGPGTRLTVL.

This clone was detected ten times or more. The rearrangement joins TRBV9 to TRBJ2-1, with 10 positions matching TRBD2. The trim removed 4 bases at V and 4 bases at J, leaving 8 bases unmatched. Germline V lookup: CDR1 SGDLS, CDR2 YYNGEE. The CDR3 length is 16 residues. CDR3 amino acids: CASSFFGLAEYNEQFF. The CDR3 DNA is TGTGCCAGCAGCTTTTTCGGACTAGCGGAATACAATGAGCAGTTCTTC.

This chain joins TRBV19 and TRBJ2-1; D call uncertain. V lost 10 bases and J lost 5, with 12 bases in between. The CDR3 has 12 amino acids. Germline CDR1 is LNHDA and CDR2 is SQIVND (reference sequence). CDR3 in amino acids: CATQGVNNEQFF. As DNA, the CDR3 is TGTGCCACCCAAGGAGTGAACAATGAGCAGTTCTTC. The variable domain in full, completed from reference TRBV19 and TRBJ2-1, reads DGGITQSPKYLFRKEGQNVTLSCEQNLNHDAMYWYRQDPGQGLRLIYYSQIVNDFQKGDIAEGYSVSREKKESFPLTVTSAQKNPTAFYLCATQGVNNEQFFGPGTRLTVL.

The rearrangement uses TRBV5-1 and TRBJ1-2, with D possibly being TRBD1 (5 bases). Germline V gives CDR1 SGHRS, CDR2 YFSETQ. The CDR3 has 14 residues. Deletions cut 0 bases from V and 8 bases from J, with 14 bases between. DNA of the CDR3: TGCGCCAGCAGCTTGGGCGGGGCCTTTTACGGCTACACCTTC. As protein: CASSLGGAFYGYTF.

This clone was picked up many times. J is TRBJ2-2 and V is TRBV11-3; tentatively, D is TRBD1 or TRBD2 (5 bases each). V was clipped by 5 bases and J by 6 bases, with 16 bases between them. The V gene's germline CDR1 is SGHNT and CDR2 YENEEA. The CDR3 loop spans 15 amino acids. Here the CDR3 DNA reads TGTGCCAGCAGCAACGGGGAAGGGGTCGCCGGGGAGCTGTTTTTT. It encodes CASSNGEGVAGELFF.

This clone appeared a few times. The chain couples TRBV10-3 to TRBJ2-3; 8 bases map to TRBD2. The CDR3 sequence is 14 residues long. V was pared by 6 bases and J by 6 bases, with 8 bases of the junction left unmatched. CDR1 and CDR2 from the germline V gene are ENHRY and SYGVKD. The CDR3 region is CAIREAGAVDTQYF. The CDR3 DNA reads as TGTGCCATCAGGGAAGCGGGAGCTGTTGATACGCAGTATTTT.

V usage is TRBV6-8 and J usage is TRBJ2-1; maybe TRBD1 (6 bases). The CDR3 consists of 15 residues. V gave up 4 bases and J gave up 4 bases, with 14 bases separating them. Germline-derived CDR1 and CDR2 are MNHGY and SAAAGT. CDR3 in amino acids: CASSSRGQGYNEQFF. Written as DNA, the CDR3 is TGTGCCAGCAGTTCCAGGGGCCAGGGGTACAATGAGCAGTTCTTC.

This clone is medium-sized. The chain is built from TRBV28 and TRBJ2-7; D possibly corresponds to TRBD1 (6 bases). This CDR3 region has 13 residues. Per the germline V gene, CDR1 is MDHEN and CDR2 is SYDVKM. V lost 6 bases and J 2 bases, leaving 11 bases between the germline ends. In DNA form, the CDR3 reads TGTGCCAGCAGAACAGGGCCCCCCTACGAGCAGTACTTC. Translated, it gives CASRTGPPYEQYF.

The gene calls are TRBV6-8 and TRBJ2-5; the match to TRBD2 covers 11 bases. The CDR3 covers 20 residues. Unmatched junction bases numbered 25, after V lost 6 bases and J lost 7 bases. Germline lookup yields CDR1 MNHGY and CDR2 SAAAGT. CDR3 sequence (DNA): TGTGCCAGCAGGTTATGGGCCACTGAACCACTAGCGGGAGAACGCGGGACCCAGTACTTC. Amino acid sequence: CASRLWATEPLAGERGTQYF.

This clone occurred many times. V is TRBV11-3 and J is TRBJ1-2; 9 nucleotides match TRBD1. CDR1 and CDR2 (germline): SGHNT, YENEEA. V shed 5 bases and J 4 bases; nucleotides not matched to a gene: 5. This CDR3 region has 14 residues. The CDR3, as DNA: TGTGCCAGCAGCCTGGGGACAGGGTTCTATGGCTACACCTTC. Amino acid sequence: CASSLGTGFYGYTF.

The CDR3 sequence is CASSLGQGNYGYTF. The CDR3 coding sequence is TGCGCCAGCAGCTTGGGGCAGGGAAACTATGGCTACACCTTC. The J gene is TRBJ1-2, the V gene TRBV5-1; perhaps TRBD1 as D (5 bases). Germline values: CDR1 SGHRS, CDR2 YFSETQ. Trimming stripped 0 bases from V and 2 bases from J, with 8 bases between. This CDR3 is built from 14 residues.

V usage is TRBV5-1 and J usage is TRBJ1-6; 7 bases fit TRBD1. After removal of 4 bases from V and 0 bases from J, the junction contained 4 bases not matched to a gene. Germline V lookup: CDR1 SGHRS, CDR2 YFSETQ. The CDR3 has 16 amino acids. CDR3 loop: CASSAQGSSYNSPLHF. The CDR3 nucleotides read TGCGCCAGCAGCGCACAGGGGAGCTCCTATAATTCACCCCTCCACTTT.

This clone is large in the sample. The CDR3 DNA reads as TGTGCCACCAGCACGCCTGGGACTAGCGGGAGGGCCAACAATGAGCAGTTCTTC. The encoded protein is CATSTPGTSGRANNEQFF. This rearrangement joins TRBV15 to TRBJ2-1; 16 bases align to TRBD2. The CDR3 runs to 18 residues. Germline V CDR1 and CDR2: LNHNV, YYDKDF (reference sequence). V was pared by 4 bases and J by 5 bases, with 8 bases of the junction left unmatched. Looking up the rest from reference TRBV15 and TRBJ2-1 gives the full variable domain: DAMVIQNPRYQVTQFGKPVTLSCSQTLNHNVMYWYQQKSSQAPKLLFHYYDKDFNNEADTPDNFQSRRPNTSFCFLDIRSPGLGDTAMYLCATSTPGTSGRANNEQFFGPGTRLTVL.

The chain uses TRBV6-8 and TRBJ1-1; TRBD1 is a possible D gene (6 bases). Trimming removed 6 bases from V and 4 bases from J, with 12 bases in between. CDR3 length: 13 amino acids. CDR1 is MNHGY, CDR2 SAAAGT, per germline. As DNA, the CDR3 is TGTGCCAGCAGGGCCGGGGGCGTCACTGAAGCTTTCTTT. Protein sequence: CASRAGGVTEAFF.

The chain couples TRBV11-3 to TRBJ1-2, with a weak D call TRBD1 (6 bases). Germline assignment: CDR1 SGHNT and CDR2 YENEEA. The CDR3 covers 14 residues. V lost 3 bases to trimming and J lost 1 base, with 9 bases between them. This CDR3 reads CASSFDRRNYGYTF. The CDR3 DNA is TGTGCCAGCAGCTTCGACAGGCGTAACTATGGCTACACCTTC.

This clone was seen only a few times. The V gene is TRBV28, the J gene TRBJ1-1; TRBD1 matches at 7 bases. The junction had 4 bases not matched to a gene; V was cut back by 2 bases and J by 4 bases. This CDR3 spans 14 amino acids. Germline V gene lookup returns CDR1 MDHEN and CDR2 SYDVKM. The DNA for the CDR3 is TGTGCCAGCAGTTTAACAGGGGCCGCCACTGAAGCTTTCTTT. Translated, it gives CASSLTGAATEAFF. The full variable domain, in which reference TRBV28 and TRBJ1-1 provide the parts outside the CDR3, is DVKVTQSSRYLVKRTGEKVFLECVQDMDHENMFWYRQDPGLGLRLIYFSYDVKMKEKGDIPEGYSVSREKKERFSLILESASTNQTSMYLCASSLTGAATEAFFGQGTRLTVV.

This clone was observed a few times. The CDR3 sequence: CASSVGVETYEQYF. For the CDR3, the DNA is TGTGCCAGCAGCGTAGGTGTAGAAACCTACGAGCAGTACTTC. The rearrangement links TRBV9 to TRBJ2-7; D gene uncertain. The germline CDR1 and CDR2 sequences are SGDLS and YYNGEE. This CDR3 is built from 14 residues. The V end lost 0 bases, the J end lost 2 bases, and 9 bases lay between the germline ends.

The V call is TRBV18, the J call TRBJ1-1, with a tentative D call TRBD1 (5 bases). The germline V and J ends were trimmed by 6 bases and 5 bases, with 16 bases remaining between them. Germline lookup yields CDR1 KGHSH and CDR2 LQKENI. This CDR3 is built from 14 residues. The CDR3: CASSLRQGVTEAFF. DNA of the CDR3: TGTGCCAGCTCCCTTAGGCAAGGGGTGACTGAAGCTTTCTTT. Supplemented by reference TRBV18 and TRBJ1-1, the full variable domain reads NAGVMQNPRHLVRRRGQEARLRCSPMKGHSHVYWYRQLPEEGLKFMVYLQKENIIDESGMPKERFSAEFPKEGPSILRIQQVVRGDSAAYFCASSLRQGVTEAFFGQGTRLTVV.